The 6 T cell receptor beta chains below all came from one sample that was sequenced in a study of blood T cell repertoires in COVID-19. Assay: immunoSEQ multiplex PCR; the TCRdb copy retains only in-frame clones and omits some. The table shows approximately 120,000 clones, with 60% to 85% occurring only once. Specimen: peripheral blood. The receptors stem from a man older than 75 with acute or convalescent COVID-19.

This chain joins TRBV10-3 and TRBJ1-5, with D possibly matching TRBD1 (6 bases). The V end was cut by 8 bases, the J end by 3 bases, with 8 bases between. The CDR3 length is 12 residues. Germline assignment: CDR1 ENHRY and CDR2 SYGVKD. CDR3 region: CAIGQNNQPQHF. CDR3 nucleotides: TGTGCCATCGGACAGAACAATCAGCCCCAGCATTTT.

This clone occurred once. The V gene is TRBV7-2, the J gene TRBJ1-1; 8 bases are shared with TRBD1. Germline V gene lookup returns CDR1 SGHTA and CDR2 FQGNSA. The V segment lost 5 bases and the J segment 0 bases; nucleotides outside the gene matches: 5. The CDR3 loop spans 15 amino acids. CDR3 sequence (DNA): TGTGCCAGCAGCCCTAGGACAGGGTTGAACACTGAAGCTTTCTTT. Translated, it gives CASSPRTGLNTEAFF.

CDR3 DNA sequence: TGTGCCGTGAGGAAAGGAACTGGAGGGAACTACGAGCAGTACTTC. Translated, it gives CAVRKGTGGNYEQYF. The V gene is TRBV27, the J gene TRBJ2-7; tentatively, D is TRBD2 (6 bases). The germline V gene has CDR1 MNHEY and CDR2 SMNVEV (reference sequence). Trimming took 11 bases from V and 3 from J, leaving 23 bases between them. This CDR3 comprises 15 residues.

This clone showed up just once. The rearrangement joins TRBV2 to TRBJ2-5, with no clear D. The CDR3 sequence is 13 residues long. V gave up 7 bases and J gave up 5 bases, with 14 bases separating them. Germline values: CDR1 SNHLY, CDR2 FYNNEI. For the CDR3, the DNA is TGTGCCAGCACCACCGCGTTGGTTGAGACCCAGTACTTC. This encodes CASTTALVETQYF.

The chain links TRBV20-1 to TRBJ2-7; maybe TRBD2 (6 bases). The V end was cut by 5 bases, the J end by 6 bases, with 11 bases between. Germline-derived CDR1 and CDR2 are DFQATT and SNEGSKA (reference sequence). The CDR3 covers 11 residues. The CDR3 region is CSAGGPSEQYF. The CDR3 DNA follows: TGCAGTGCTGGAGGGCCCAGCGAGCAGTACTTC.

This chain connects TRBV4-1 to TRBJ1-1; the D is unclear. The V end lost 3 bases, the J end lost 7 bases, and 12 bases lay between the germline ends. CDR1 and CDR2 (germline): MGHRA, YSYEKL. CDR3 length: 13 residues. The CDR3 is CASSQGTEIEAFF. The CDR3 DNA reads TGCGCCAGCAGCCAGGGTACAGAAATTGAAGCTTTCTTT.